This T cell receptor (beta chain) originates from a study of T-cell memory formation after mild COVID-19. This clonotype was found a few times. Its target is unknown. The length of the CDR3 is 14 residues. Between the trimmed V and J ends, which lost 3 bases and 4 bases, there was a span of 13 bases. The germline V gene encodes CDR1 ENHRY and CDR2 SYGVKD. Findings of the study overall: Contracting CD4+ clones lay largely in CM and EM, with CD8+ ones residing in EMRA. The study found balanced CD4/CD8 in clones contracting day 15 to 85 and a CD4+ lean in later expanders. Pre-infection memory contained some responding clones, which suggested that cross-reactive memory had joined.

Sample barcodes and UMIs were carried by the TCR alpha and TCR beta cDNA libraries that 5'RACE generated with constant-segment primers. TCRdb re-analysed the 5' RACE reads in MiXCR, keeping a single row per CDR3 protein. The sample gives fewer than 350,000 distinct CDR3 sequences, 13% to 15% of which show up once; around 20% is in the top ten. The specimen sequenced was PBMCs or a T cell subset sorted from them (not recorded which). The V call is TRBV10-3, the J call TRBJ2-7; no reliable D call. The clonotype comes from a man between 18 and 35 years old who had mild COVID-19 (a few samples of this study predate the infection). Cell type and time point are not known. CDR3 protein: CAISEPPNSYEQYF. The CDR3 DNA is TGTGCCATCAGTGAACCCCCAAACTCTTACGAGCAGTACTTC.